This paragraph reports one T cell receptor (beta chain). The CDR3 has 16 residues. CDR1 is LGHNA, CDR2 YNFKEQ, per germline. V dropped 0 bases and J dropped 4; count of bases not matched to a gene: 2. This sample was included in a study of blood T cells in healthy people across ages. Sample-barcoded 5' priming and a J-beta primer mix drove a second PCR of about 7 to 11 cycles. TCRdb reprocessed the 5' RACE reads via MiXCR and lists one record per CDR3 protein. The sample records 1,800,000 or so distinct CDR3 sequences, 35% to 50% being singletons. Sequenced material: blood. This sequence was found in a human donor in good health. The chain is built from TRBV4-2 and TRBJ2-1; 11 nucleotides align to TRBD2. The CDR3 nucleotides are TGTGCCAGCAGCCAAGAGACTAGCGGGGTGTACAATGAGCAGTTCTTC. Its translation is CASSQETSGVYNEQFF.